The rows below give T cell receptor beta chains drawn from one sample of a study of regulatory T cells in long-lasting Graves disease. Each CDR3 protein gets one entry after TCRdb re-called the multiplex PCR reads with MiXCR. The data show more than 300,000 distinct CDR3 sequences, 15% to 20% seen once. Source: peripheral blood mononuclear cells (PBMCs), taken when the disease was refractory, from a patient treated with antithyroid drugs. These receptors came from a female donor with Graves disease. Both conserved end residues are part of each CDR3. A D gene is named only where the DNA matches it firmly. Size values are once, few and many counts, or a class for expanded clones, and some rows have none.

many | TRBD1 | TRBJ2-5 | TRBV9 | TGTGCCAGCAGCGGCAGGGGGAGCGAGACCCAGTACTTC | CASSGRGSETQYF
many | . | TRBJ2-2 | TRBV6-1 | TGTGCCAGCAGTCGCGTAGGGTCCGGGGAGCTGTTTTTT | CASSRVGSGELFF
. | . | TRBJ2-1 | TRBV19 | TGTGCCAGTAGTATACCCGGGGGACGGGGCCACAATGAGCAGTTCTTC | CASSIPGGRGHNEQFF
. | . | TRBJ2-5 | TRBV20-1 | TGCAGTGCTAGAATCCCAGCGGCCCAAGGTGGACAAGAGACCCAGTACTTC | CSARIPAAQGGQETQYF
. | TRBD2 | TRBJ2-1 | TRBV9 | TGTGCCAGCAACGATCGGACTAGCGCAGTTAAAAATGAGCAGTTCTTC | CASNDRTSAVKNEQFF
many | TRBD1 | TRBJ2-7 | TRBV5-1 | TGCGCCAGCAGCCGGGACAGGAACGAGCAGTACTTC | CASSRDRNEQYF
many | . | TRBJ1-6 | TRBV2 | TGTGCCAGCTCACGGATACATAATTCACCCCTCCACTTT | CASSRIHNSPLHF
many | . | TRBJ1-1 | TRBV20-1 | TGCAGTGCTAGTGGGCGGTCCCAAAAAGCTTTCTTT | CSASGRSQKAFF
. | . | TRBJ2-3 | TRBV29-1 | TGCAGCGTTGTACGCGGGGATACGCAGTATTTT | CSVVRGDTQYF
once | . | TRBJ1-1 | TRBV28 | TGTGCCAGCAGTCTAAACCCACTACTTGAAGCTTTCTTT | CASSLNPLLEAFF
. | TRBD2 | TRBJ2-5 | TRBV7-2 | TGTGCCAGCAGACTAGCGGGGAAGAGCCAAGAGACCCAGTACTTC | CASRLAGKSQETQYF
. | TRBD2 | TRBJ2-3 | TRBV11-2 | TGTGCCAGCAGCCCTAGCGGGTCTAGCACAGATACGCAGTATTTT | CASSPSGSSTDTQYF
many | . | TRBJ2-5 | TRBV9 | TGTGCCAGCAGTGTCGGACAGCAAGAGACCCAGTACTTC | CASSVGQQETQYF
. | TRBD1 | TRBJ2-5 | TRBV18 | TGTGCCAGCTCACCAGTCACAGGGGGCCGCCAAGAGACCCAGTACTTC | CASSPVTGGRQETQYF
few | TRBD2 | TRBJ2-7 | TRBV15 | TGTGCCACCAGTGACGCTAGCGGTTACGAGCAGTACTTC | CATSDASGYEQYF
. | TRBD1 | TRBJ2-3 | TRBV12-3/TRBV12-4 | TGTGCCAGCAGATCCGGACAGGGGAACACAGATACGCAGTATTTT | CASRSGQGNTDTQYF
few | TRBD1 | TRBJ2-7 | TRBV20-1 | TGCAGTGCCCACAGGGGGGACGAGCAGTACTTC | CSAHRGDEQYF
many | . | TRBJ2-5 | TRBV28 | TGTGCCAGCAGTTTTTTTCGGACAGAGCTACAAGAGACCCAGTACTTC | CASSFFRTELQETQYF
. | TRBD2 | TRBJ2-7 | TRBV11-2 | TGTGCCAGCAGCGCCACTAGCGGGAGTTGGTACGAGCAGTACTTC | CASSATSGSWYEQYF
. | . | TRBJ2-1 | TRBV4-2 | TGTGCCAGCAGCCAAGAAGGGACAACTCTTTACAATGAGCAGTTCTTC | CASSQEGTTLYNEQFF
. | . | TRBJ2-5 | TRBV28 | TGTGCCAGCGTGCCCGGGCCCCAAGAGACCCAGTACTTC | CASVPGPQETQYF
. | TRBD2 | TRBJ2-3 | TRBV7-9 | TGTGCCAGCAGCTTCCGACTAGCGGGGAGCACAGATACGCGGTATTTT | CASSFRLAGSTDTRYF
. | TRBD1 | TRBJ2-2 | TRBV24-1 | TGTGCCACCAGTGCCGCGGACAGGGCGAACACCGGGGAGCTGTTTTTT | CATSAADRANTGELFF
many | . | TRBJ1-2 | TRBV7-8 | TGTGCCAGCAGCCCCCAGGGGTTCGCCGGGTATGGCTACACCTTC | CASSPQGFAGYGYTF
. | . | TRBJ2-3 | TRBV7-9 | TGTGCCAGCAGCCCTCTCTCTAGGGCAGATACGCAGTATTTT | CASSPLSRADTQYF
. | . | TRBJ1-5 | TRBV24-1 | TGTGCCACCAGTGATTTGTCCGGGGATCAGCCCCAGCATTTT | CATSDLSGDQPQHF
. | TRBD1 | TRBJ1-1 | TRBV7-6 | TGTGCCAGCAGACCCCTGGGACAGGGCACTGAAGCTTTCTTT | CASRPLGQGTEAFF
many | . | TRBJ2-5 | TRBV7-8 | TGTGCCAGCAGCTTCCTCACCTCACTCCAAGAGACCCAGTACTTC | CASSFLTSLQETQYF
many | . | TRBJ1-5 | TRBV6-5 | TGTGCCAGCAGTTACGGGGGGGCCGGGAGCAATCAGCCCCAGCATTTT | CASSYGGAGSNQPQHF
many | . | TRBJ2-5 | TRBV10-3 | TGTGCCATCAGTCAAAGGACAGGCGCCCCCGGGGGAGAGACCCAGTACTTC | CAISQRTGAPGGETQYF
many | . | TRBJ2-3 | TRBV6-1 | TGTGCCAGCAGACTGGACTTAGGCACGCAGTATTTT | CASRLDLGTQYF
many | . | TRBJ1-5 | TRBV6-5 | TGTGCCAGCAGTTACGGTCAGGGTGGTCAGCCCCAGCATTTT | CASSYGQGGQPQHF
many | TRBD1 | TRBJ1-2 | TRBV7-2 | TGTGCCAGCACCCTAGGGGGCCCTAACTATGGCTACACCTTC | CASTLGGPNYGYTF
. | . | TRBJ2-2 | TRBV3-1 | TGTGCCAGCAGCCAAGACGGACGGGGAGCCCAAGCGAACACCGGGGAGCTGTTTTTT | CASSQDGRGAQANTGELFF
many | . | TRBJ2-7 | TRBV20-1 | TGCAGTGCTCCCACGGACCTACCGGGGGCCTACGAGCAGTACTTC | CSAPTDLPGAYEQYF
few | TRBD1 | TRBJ1-1 | TRBV20-1 | TGCAGTGCTCAAGACCACAGGGGAAGTGACACTGAAGCTTTCTTT | CSAQDHRGSDTEAFF
. | TRBD1 | TRBJ2-7 | TRBV10-3 | TGTGCCATCAGTGAGTCTCTATCGGGGACAGGGACCTACGAGCAGCACTTC | CAISESLSGTGTYEQHF
. | TRBD2 | TRBJ2-7 | TRBV27 | TGTGCCAGCAGTTTATCAGTCTCTAGCGGGAGCCTTAGAACCTACGAGCAGTACTTC | CASSLSVSSGSLRTYEQYF
. | . | TRBJ1-5 | TRBV5-1 | TGCGCCAGCAGCTTCGAGCCAGATTATTATAGCAATCAGCCCCAGCATTTT | CASSFEPDYYSNQPQHF
few | TRBD1 | TRBJ2-7 | TRBV5-1 | TGCGCCAGCAGCCCGGGAAAAGGGGGCGCCTCCTACGAGCAGTACTTC | CASSPGKGGASYEQYF
. | . | TRBJ2-1 | TRBV27 | TGTGCCAGCAGTTTGGGGACCCGGGGGAATGAGCAGTTCTTC | CASSLGTRGNEQFF
many | . | TRBJ1-5 | TRBV19 | TGTGCCAGTAGTACGGACCTCCCCTACTATAGCAATCAGCCCCAGCATTTT | CASSTDLPYYSNQPQHF
many | TRBD1 | TRBJ1-1 | TRBV20-1 | TGCAGTGCTATGAGACAGGGTGGGAGCACTGAAGCTTTCTTT | CSAMRQGGSTEAFF
. | . | TRBJ2-4 | TRBV11-2 | TGTGCCAGCAGCATCTCGCGGGGGGGACAGGGCCTACCAAAAAACATTCAGTACTTC | CASSISRGGQGLPKNIQYF
few | TRBD2 | TRBJ2-7 | TRBV6-1 | TGTGCCAGCAGCCCCAGGGGACTAGAGGGTGCCGAGCAGTACTTC | CASSPRGLEGAEQYF
. | TRBD1 | TRBJ2-7 | TRBV19 | TGTGCCAGTAGTTCAACCCCGGGACAGGGGTCCTACGAGCAGTACTTC | CASSSTPGQGSYEQYF
few | . | TRBJ1-1 | TRBV30 | TGTGCCTGGGGGGTTTGGAAACTGGGCACTGAAGCTTTCTTT | CAWGVWKLGTEAFF
few | . | TRBJ1-1 | TRBV5-1 | TGCGCCAGCAGCTTCACAAGCAGCACTGAAGCTTTCTTT | CASSFTSSTEAFF
. | . | TRBJ2-7 | TRBV28 | TGTGCCAGCAGTTTAGAGAGTAGCTCCTACGAGCAGTACTTC | CASSLESSSYEQYF
. | TRBD2 | TRBJ2-3 | TRBV12-3/TRBV12-4 | TGTGCCAGCAGTTCTCGTAGCGGGGGGACAGATACGCAGTATTTT | CASSSRSGGTDTQYF
few | . | TRBJ2-1 | TRBV7-2 | TGTGCCAGCAGCATCGTACTACTTCACAATGAGCAGTTCTTC | CASSIVLLHNEQFF
. | . | TRBJ2-5 | TRBV14 | TGTGCCAGCAGCCAAGTGCACAGGAGGAAAGAGACCCAGTACTTC | CASSQVHRRKETQYF
many | . | TRBJ1-1 | TRBV2 | TGTGCCAGCACCGAGTGGGGGTCGAACACTGAAGCTTTCTTT | CASTEWGSNTEAFF
many | . | TRBJ1-2 | TRBV11-2 | TGTGCCAGCAGCCCATCCCGAGGAAGCCTCTATGGCTACACCTTC | CASSPSRGSLYGYTF
many | . | TRBJ1-6 | TRBV24-1 | TGTGCCACCAGTGCAGGACCCGGGACACCCCTCCACTTT | CATSAGPGTPLHF
few | . | TRBJ1-2 | TRBV5-1 | TGCGCCAGCAGCTTGGTACTGTCTACGGTAAACTATGGCTACACCTTC | CASSLVLSTVNYGYTF
few | TRBD2 | TRBJ2-2 | TRBV19 | TGTGCCAGTAGGACTAGCGGTGACACCGGGGAGCTGTTTTTT | CASRTSGDTGELFF
. | . | TRBJ1-2 | TRBV30 | TGTGCCTGTAACTATGGCTACACCTTC | CACNYGYTF
. | TRBD2 | TRBJ2-1 | TRBV19 | TGTGCCAGTAGTATCGGGGCTAGCGGTAATGAGCAGTTCTTC | CASSIGASGNEQFF